These T cell receptor beta chains were read from a single sample in a study of T cell changes during pregnancy in multiple sclerosis. Produced via immunoSEQ multiplex PCR; TCRdb's table is partial and in-frame only. Seen here are some 60,000 clones, about nine tenths observed once, and the top ten hold around 2.1%. Here the sequenced sample was peripheral blood, taken in the first trimester of pregnancy. These receptors were collected from a female donor in good health, enrolled as a control in a pregnancy study. Each CDR3 is given with its conserved first and last residue. A D gene is named only where the DNA matches it firmly. Expanded clones are given a class, and other clones once, few, many or no size at all.

>.|TRBJ2-7|TRBD1|TRBV10-3
CAIRDRDIHEQYF
TGTGCCATCAGGGACAGGGATATACACGAGCAGTACTTC
>.|TRBJ2-5|TRBD1|TRBV18
CASSPGQEETQYF
TGTGCCAGCTCACCCGGACAGGAGGAGACCCAGTACTTC
>.|TRBJ2-7|TRBD2|TRBV6-1
CASSERRLADEQYF
TGTGCCAGCAGTGAAAGGAGACTAGCGGACGAGCAGTACTTC
>.|TRBJ2-7|TRBD2|TRBV5-6
CASSMTSGGAYEQYF
TGTGCCAGCAGCATGACCAGCGGGGGGGCCTACGAGCAGTACTTC
>.|TRBJ2-2|.|TRBV9
CASSVLDISNTGELFF
TGTGCCAGCAGCGTTCTGGACATCTCGAACACCGGGGAGCTGTTTTTT
>.|TRBJ2-1|.|TRBV6-5
CASSQKTSEQFF
TGTGCCAGCAGCCAAAAAACTAGCGAGCAGTTCTTC
>.|TRBJ2-3|TRBD1|TRBV5-1
CASSPMTGALTDTQYF
TGCGCCAGCAGCCCCATGACAGGGGCCCTCACAGATACGCAGTATTTT
>.|TRBJ1-2|TRBD1|TRBV6-4
CASSDPDRGRYGYTF
TGTGCCAGCAGTGACCCCGACAGGGGCCGCTATGGCTACACCTTC
>.|TRBJ2-2|.|TRBV23-1
CASSQSILRGTGELFF
TGCGCCAGCAGTCAATCAATCCTCCGGGGAACCGGGGAGCTGTTTTTT
>.|TRBJ2-3|TRBD1|TRBV19
CASSANRGRDTDTQYF
TGTGCCAGTAGTGCAAACAGGGGGCGGGACACAGATACGCAGTATTTT
>.|TRBJ2-5|TRBD2|TRBV13
CASSPSGSGWQETQYF
TGTGCCAGCAGCCCAAGCGGTAGCGGGTGGCAAGAGACCCAGTACTTC
>.|TRBJ1-3|.|TRBV6-4
CASSKGSGPGNTIYF
TGTGCCAGCAGTAAGGGGTCAGGACCTGGAAACACCATATATTTT
>.|TRBJ1-1|TRBD1|TRBV7-2
CASSLGRGQVEAFF
TGTGCCAGCAGCTTAGGAAGAGGACAGGTTGAAGCTTTCTTT
>.|TRBJ2-3|.|TRBV6-4
CASRQTNTDTQYF
TGTGCCAGCAGGCAGACAAACACAGATACGCAGTATTTT
>.|TRBJ1-5|TRBD1|TRBV10-3
CAISSGTGNQPQHF
TGTGCCATTTCTTCCGGGACAGGGAACCAGCCCCAGCATTTT
>.|TRBJ2-1|.|TRBV30
CAWSIGPGGYNEQFF
TGTGCCTGGAGCATTGGGCCAGGGGGGTACAATGAGCAGTTCTTC
>.|TRBJ2-1|TRBD2|TRBV9
CASSGLAGYNEQFF
TGTGCCAGCAGCGGGCTAGCGGGTTATAATGAGCAGTTCTTC
>.|TRBJ1-1|.|TRBV16
CASSPPFTEAFF
TGTGCCAGCAGCCCCCCGTTTACTGAAGCTTTCTTT
>once|TRBJ1-4|TRBD1|TRBV4-1
CASSHRDRGEKLFF
TGCGCCAGCAGCCACCGGGACAGGGGTGAAAAACTGTTTTTT
>.|TRBJ1-5|.|TRBV5-1
CAVPKRRTAQHF
TGCGCCGTACCGAAAAGGCGGACAGCCCAGCATTTT
>.|TRBJ2-3|TRBD1|TRBV2
CASSIWTGVTDTQYF
TGTGCCAGCAGCATTTGGACAGGGGTTACAGATACGCAGTATTTT
>.|TRBJ2-7|.|TRBV5-1
CASSPRKGEYEQYF
TGCGCCAGCAGCCCGAGGAAGGGGGAATACGAGCAGTACTTC
>.|TRBJ2-1|TRBD2|TRBV5-6
CASSREGAGVSNEQFF
TGTGCCAGCAGCCGCGAGGGAGCGGGAGTTTCCAATGAGCAGTTCTTC
>.|TRBJ2-7|.|TRBV9
CASSVSLAGDPYEQYF
TGTGCCAGCAGCGTATCTTTGGCAGGGGACCCCTACGAGCAGTACTTC
>.|TRBJ2-3|.|TRBV12-5
CASVGGTDTQYF
TGTGCTAGTGTCGGGGGAACAGATACGCAGTATTTT
>.|TRBJ1-2|.|TRBV5-4
CASSYQLGYTF
TGTGCCAGCAGCTACCAACTTGGCTACACCTTC
>.|TRBJ2-1|TRBD2|TRBV4-2
CASSQDPAGVTHEQFF
TGTGCCAGCAGCCAAGATCCAGCGGGAGTAACCCATGAGCAGTTCTTC
>.|TRBJ2-3|.|TRBV6-5
CACAGRGGTDTQYF
TGTGCCTGCGCCGGGCGGGGAGGCACAGATACGCAGTATTTT
>.|TRBJ2-5|.|TRBV29-1
CSVDPVFEERTQYF
TGCAGCGTTGATCCTGTTTTCGAGGAGCGGACCCAGTACTTC
>.|TRBJ2-1|TRBD1|TRBV30
CAWNRDRGVEEQFF
TGTGCCTGGAACCGGGACAGGGGAGTGGAGGAGCAGTTCTTC
>.|TRBJ1-1|.|TRBV19
CASSQPDRGTEAFF
TGTGCCAGTAGTCAGCCGGACCGGGGCACTGAAGCTTTCTTT
>.|TRBJ2-7|TRBD1|TRBV7-9
CASSPERDSLFYEQYF
TGTGCCAGCAGCCCCGAACGGGACAGCCTTTTCTACGAGCAGTACTTC
>.|TRBJ2-3|.|TRBV5-1
CASSRDIHKPSTDTQYF
TGCGCCAGCAGCCGGGACATTCATAAACCTAGCACAGATACGCAGTATTTT
>.|TRBJ1-3|TRBD1|TRBV28
CASSLQGARNTIYF
TGTGCCAGCAGTTTACAGGGGGCAAGAAACACCATATATTTT
>.|TRBJ2-1|.|TRBV5-4
CALKGGERSYNEQFF
TGTGCCCTCAAGGGGGGGGAACGTTCCTACAATGAGCAGTTCTTC
>.|TRBJ2-7|.|TRBV11-1
CASEDSLRNEQYF
TGTGCCAGCGAGGACAGCCTTCGGAACGAGCAGTACTTC
>.|TRBJ2-7|.|TRBV1
CTSSPPRRLGSSEQYF
TGCACCAGCAGCCCCCCGAGGAGGCTAGGTAGCTCCGAGCAGTACTTC
>.|TRBJ2-7|.|TRBV15
CATSRQGMDYEQYF
TGTGCCACCAGCAGGCAGGGCATGGACTACGAGCAGTACTTC
>.|TRBJ1-1|.|TRBV6-5
CASTPGPVGLSEAFF
TGTGCCAGCACCCCTGGGCCGGTAGGTCTCAGTGAAGCTTTCTTT
>.|TRBJ2-1|.|TRBV7-2
CASSLTGYNEQFF
TGTGCCAGCAGCTTAACAGGGTACAATGAGCAGTTCTTC
>once|TRBJ1-4|TRBD1|TRBV5-6
CASSLANSWTGLFF
TGTGCCAGCAGCTTAGCTAACTCTTGGACAGGCCTGTTTTTT
>few|TRBJ2-5|.|TRBV6-1
CASTLGLPPRWTQYF
TGTGCCAGCACCCTAGGCCTCCCCCCAAGGTGGACCCAGTACTTC
>.|TRBJ2-5|TRBD1|TRBV5-4
CASSLGTGKETQYF
TGTGCCAGCAGCTTGGGGACAGGGAAAGAGACCCAGTACTTC
>.|TRBJ2-7|.|TRBV5-1
CASSLSPASDEQYF
TGCGCCAGCAGCCTATCCCCCGCGAGCGACGAGCAGTACTTC
>.|TRBJ2-1|TRBD2|TRBV11-2
CASSPGGRAGGEQFF
TGTGCCAGCAGCCCGGGCGGGAGGGCGGGCGGTGAGCAGTTCTTC
>once|TRBJ2-3|TRBD1|TRBV2
CASTRGNTQYF
TGTGCCAGCACCAGGGGGAATACGCAGTATTTT
>.|TRBJ1-1|TRBD1|TRBV25-1
CASSEQGARLITEAFF
TGTGCCAGCAGTGAACAGGGGGCGCGTCTGATAACTGAAGCTTTCTTT
>once|TRBJ2-1|.|TRBV7-3
CASSSRLGNEQFF
TGTGCCAGCAGCTCGCGACTTGGCAATGAGCAGTTCTTC
>.|TRBJ2-7|TRBD2|TRBV7-2
CASSPRTSGNNEQYF
TGTGCCAGCAGCCCTCGGACTAGCGGGAACAACGAGCAGTACTTC
>.|TRBJ1-3|TRBD1|TRBV5-5
CASSPGQGVLGNTIYF
TGTGCCAGCAGCCCGGGACAGGGGGTTCTAGGAAACACCATATATTTT
>.|TRBJ1-6|TRBD1|TRBV27
CASSRARGQESPLHF
TGTGCCAGCAGTCGCGCCAGGGGGCAGGAATCACCCCTCCACTTT
>.|TRBJ1-1|.|TRBV9
CASSPGGKNTEAFF
TGTGCCAGCAGCCCTGGGGGGAAAAACACTGAAGCTTTCTTT
>.|TRBJ2-7|.|TRBV6-5
CASSYSNLGGLYEQYF
TGTGCCAGCAGTTACTCGAATCTGGGTGGGCTCTACGAGCAGTACTTC